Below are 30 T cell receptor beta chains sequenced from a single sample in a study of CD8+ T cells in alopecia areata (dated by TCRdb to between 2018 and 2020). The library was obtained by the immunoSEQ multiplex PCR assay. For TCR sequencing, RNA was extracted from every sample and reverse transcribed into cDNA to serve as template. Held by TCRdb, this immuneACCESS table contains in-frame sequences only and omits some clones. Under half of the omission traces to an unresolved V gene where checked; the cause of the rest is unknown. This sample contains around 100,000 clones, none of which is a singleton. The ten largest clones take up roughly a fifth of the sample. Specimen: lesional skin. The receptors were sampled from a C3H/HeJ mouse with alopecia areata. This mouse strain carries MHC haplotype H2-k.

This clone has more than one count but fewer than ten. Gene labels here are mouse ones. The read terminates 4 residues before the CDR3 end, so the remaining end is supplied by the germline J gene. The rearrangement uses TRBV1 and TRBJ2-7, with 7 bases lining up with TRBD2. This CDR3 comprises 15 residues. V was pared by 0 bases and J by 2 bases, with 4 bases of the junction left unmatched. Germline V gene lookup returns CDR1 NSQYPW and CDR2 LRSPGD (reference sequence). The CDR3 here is CTCSADSGGTYEQYF. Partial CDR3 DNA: TGCACCTGCAGTGCAGACTCTGGGGGTACCTAT.

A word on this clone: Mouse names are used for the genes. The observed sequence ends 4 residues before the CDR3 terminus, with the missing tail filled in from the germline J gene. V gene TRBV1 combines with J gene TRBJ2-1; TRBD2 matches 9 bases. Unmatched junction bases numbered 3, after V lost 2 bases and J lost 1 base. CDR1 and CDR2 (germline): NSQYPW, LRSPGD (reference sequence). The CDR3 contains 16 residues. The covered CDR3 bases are TGCACCTGCAGTGCAAACTGGGGGGAGAACTATGCT. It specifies CTCSANWGENYA. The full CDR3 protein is CTCSANWGENYAEQFF.

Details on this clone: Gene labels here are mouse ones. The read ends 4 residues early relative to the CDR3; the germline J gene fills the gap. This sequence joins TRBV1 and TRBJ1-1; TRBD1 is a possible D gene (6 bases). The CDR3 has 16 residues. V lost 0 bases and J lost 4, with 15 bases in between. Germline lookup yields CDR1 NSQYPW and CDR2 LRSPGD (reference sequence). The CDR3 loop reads CTCSADLQGRGTEVFF. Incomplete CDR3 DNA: TGCACCTGCAGTGCAGATCTACAGGGAAGGGGCACA.

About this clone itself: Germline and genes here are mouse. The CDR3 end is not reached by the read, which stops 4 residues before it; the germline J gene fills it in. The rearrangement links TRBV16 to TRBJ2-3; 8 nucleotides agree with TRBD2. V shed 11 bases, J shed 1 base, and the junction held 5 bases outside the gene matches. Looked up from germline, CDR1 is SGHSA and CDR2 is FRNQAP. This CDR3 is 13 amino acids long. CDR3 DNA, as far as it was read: TGTGCAGCCTGGGGGGAGGGTGCAGAA. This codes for CAAWGEGAE. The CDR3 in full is CAAWGEGAETLYF.

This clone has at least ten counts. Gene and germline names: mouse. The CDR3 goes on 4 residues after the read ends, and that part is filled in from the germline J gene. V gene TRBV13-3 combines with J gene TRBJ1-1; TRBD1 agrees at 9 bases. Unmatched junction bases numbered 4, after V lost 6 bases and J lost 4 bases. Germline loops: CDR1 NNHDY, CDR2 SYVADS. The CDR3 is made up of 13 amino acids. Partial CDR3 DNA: TGTGCCAGCACCACAGGGGGCAGCACA. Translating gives CASTTGGST. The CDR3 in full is CASTTGGSTEVFF.

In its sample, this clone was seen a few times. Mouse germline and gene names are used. CDR3 amino acids: CTCSAEQGLAEQFF. CDR3 bases read: TGCACCTGCAGTGCAGAGCAGGGGTTAGCT. This chain connects TRBV1 to TRBJ2-1, with D tentatively TRBD1 (6 bases). The DNA ends 4 residues before the CDR3 does, and the rest of the CDR3 is filled in from the germline J gene. Germline CDR1 reads NSQYPW; CDR2 reads LRSPGD (reference sequence). The CDR3 sequence is 14 residues long.

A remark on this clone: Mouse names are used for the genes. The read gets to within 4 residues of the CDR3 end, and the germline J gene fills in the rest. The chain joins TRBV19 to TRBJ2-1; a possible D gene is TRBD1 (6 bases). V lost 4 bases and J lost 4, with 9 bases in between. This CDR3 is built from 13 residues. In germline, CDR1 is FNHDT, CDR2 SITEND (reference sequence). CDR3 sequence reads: CASSPQGYAEQFF. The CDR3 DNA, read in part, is TGTGCCAGCAGTCCTCAGGGGTATGCT.

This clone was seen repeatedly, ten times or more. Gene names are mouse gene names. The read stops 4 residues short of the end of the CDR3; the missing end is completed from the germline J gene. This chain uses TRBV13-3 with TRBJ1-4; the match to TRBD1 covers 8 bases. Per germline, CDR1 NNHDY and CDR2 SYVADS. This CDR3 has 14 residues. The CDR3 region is CASRDQGAGERLFF. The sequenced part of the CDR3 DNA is TGTGCCAGCAGGGATCAGGGGGCCGGCGAA.

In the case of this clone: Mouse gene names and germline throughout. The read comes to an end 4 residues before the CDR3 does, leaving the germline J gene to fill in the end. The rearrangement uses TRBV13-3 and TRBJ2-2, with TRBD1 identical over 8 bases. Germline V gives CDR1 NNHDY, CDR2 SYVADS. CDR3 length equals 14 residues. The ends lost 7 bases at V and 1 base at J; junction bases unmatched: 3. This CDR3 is CASGQGVNTGQLYF. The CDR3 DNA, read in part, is TGTGCCAGCGGACAGGGAGTAAACACCGGG.

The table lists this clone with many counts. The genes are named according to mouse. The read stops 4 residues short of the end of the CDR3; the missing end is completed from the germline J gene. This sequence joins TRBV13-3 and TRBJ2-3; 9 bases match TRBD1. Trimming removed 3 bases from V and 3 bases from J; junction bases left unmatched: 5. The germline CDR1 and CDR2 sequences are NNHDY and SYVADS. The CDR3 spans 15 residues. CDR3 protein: CASSAGTGMAETLYF. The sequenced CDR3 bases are TGTGCCAGCAGTGCCGGGACAGGGATGGCAGAA.

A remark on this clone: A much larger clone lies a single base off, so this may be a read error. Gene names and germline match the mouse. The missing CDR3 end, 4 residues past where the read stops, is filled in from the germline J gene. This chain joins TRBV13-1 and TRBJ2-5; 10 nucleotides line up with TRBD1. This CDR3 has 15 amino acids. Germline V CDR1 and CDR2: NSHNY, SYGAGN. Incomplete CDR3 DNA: TGTGCCAGCAGTGAGGGGACAGGGGAGAGAGAC. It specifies CASSEGTGERD. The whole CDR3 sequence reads CASSEGTGERDTQYF.

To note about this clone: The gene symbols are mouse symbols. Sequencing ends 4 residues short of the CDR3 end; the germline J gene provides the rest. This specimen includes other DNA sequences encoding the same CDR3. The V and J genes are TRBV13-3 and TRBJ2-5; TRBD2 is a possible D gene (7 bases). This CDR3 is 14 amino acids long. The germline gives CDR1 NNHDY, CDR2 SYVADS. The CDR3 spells CASSDRGAGDTQYF. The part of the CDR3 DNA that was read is TGTGCCAGCAGTGATAGGGGGGCGGGAGAC.

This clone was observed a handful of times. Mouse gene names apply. The CDR3 bases that were read are TGCACCTGCAGTGCACGGGACTGGAACTATGCT. The encoded protein is CTCSARDWNYA. The whole CDR3 sequence reads CTCSARDWNYAEQFF. This chain uses TRBV1 with TRBJ2-1; 8 positions agree with TRBD2. The read ends 4 residues early relative to the CDR3; the germline J gene fills the gap. After removal of 2 bases from V and 1 base from J, the junction contained 1 base not matched to a gene. There are 15 residues in the CDR3. CDR1 is NSQYPW and CDR2 is LRSPGD in the germline V gene (reference sequence).

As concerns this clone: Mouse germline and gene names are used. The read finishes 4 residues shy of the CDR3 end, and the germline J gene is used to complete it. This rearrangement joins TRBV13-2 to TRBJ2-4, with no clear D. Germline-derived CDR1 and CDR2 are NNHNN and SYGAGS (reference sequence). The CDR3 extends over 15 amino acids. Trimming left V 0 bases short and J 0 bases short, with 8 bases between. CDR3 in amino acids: CASGDALKSQNTLYF. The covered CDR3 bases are TGTGCCAGCGGTGATGCACTCAAAAGTCAAAAC.

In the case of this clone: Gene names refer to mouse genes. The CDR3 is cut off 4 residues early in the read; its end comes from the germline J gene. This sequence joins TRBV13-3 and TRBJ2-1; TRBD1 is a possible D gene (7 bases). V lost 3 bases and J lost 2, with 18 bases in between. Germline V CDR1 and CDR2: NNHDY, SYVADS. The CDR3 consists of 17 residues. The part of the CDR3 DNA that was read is TGTGCCAGCAGTGTACAGGGGCGGGACTTTTACTATGCT. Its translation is CASSVQGRDFYYA. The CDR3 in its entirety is CASSVQGRDFYYAEQFF.

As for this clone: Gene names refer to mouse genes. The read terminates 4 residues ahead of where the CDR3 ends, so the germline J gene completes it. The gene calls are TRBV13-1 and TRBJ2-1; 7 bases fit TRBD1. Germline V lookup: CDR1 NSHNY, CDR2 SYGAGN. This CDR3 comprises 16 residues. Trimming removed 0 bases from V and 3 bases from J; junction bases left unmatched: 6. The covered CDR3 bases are TGTGCCAGCAGTGATGCAGACAGGGAAGGCTATGCT. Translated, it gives CASSDADREGYA. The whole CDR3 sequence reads CASSDADREGYAEQFF.

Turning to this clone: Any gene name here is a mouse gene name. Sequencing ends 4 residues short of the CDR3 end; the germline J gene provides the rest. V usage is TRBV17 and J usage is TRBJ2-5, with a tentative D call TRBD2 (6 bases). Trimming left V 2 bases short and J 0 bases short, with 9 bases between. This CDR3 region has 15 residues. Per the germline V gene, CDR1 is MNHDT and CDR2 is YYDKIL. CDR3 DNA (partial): TGTGCTAGCAGTAGACTGGGGAATAACCAAGAC. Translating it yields CASSRLGNNQD. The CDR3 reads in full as CASSRLGNNQDTQYF.

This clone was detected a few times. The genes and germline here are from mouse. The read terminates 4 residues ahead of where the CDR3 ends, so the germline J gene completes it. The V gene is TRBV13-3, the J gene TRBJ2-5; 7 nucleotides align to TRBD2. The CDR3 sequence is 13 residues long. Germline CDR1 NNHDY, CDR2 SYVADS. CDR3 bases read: TGTGCCAGCAGTGGAACTGGGGTGGAC. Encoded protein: CASSGTGVD. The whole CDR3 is CASSGTGVDTQYF.

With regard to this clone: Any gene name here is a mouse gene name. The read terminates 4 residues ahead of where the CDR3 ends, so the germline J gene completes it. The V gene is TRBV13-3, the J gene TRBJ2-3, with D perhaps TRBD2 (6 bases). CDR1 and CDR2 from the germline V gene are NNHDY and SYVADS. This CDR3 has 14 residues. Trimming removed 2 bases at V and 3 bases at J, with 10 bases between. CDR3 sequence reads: CASSEAWGAETLYF. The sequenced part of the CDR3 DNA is TGTGCCAGCAGTGAAGCCTGGGGCGCAGAA.

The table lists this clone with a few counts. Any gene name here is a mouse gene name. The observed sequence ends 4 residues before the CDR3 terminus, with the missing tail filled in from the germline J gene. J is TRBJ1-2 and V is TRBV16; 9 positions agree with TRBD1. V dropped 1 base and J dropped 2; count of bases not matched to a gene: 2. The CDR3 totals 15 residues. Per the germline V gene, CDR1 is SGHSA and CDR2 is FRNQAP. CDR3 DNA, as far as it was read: TGTGCAAGCAGCTTAGGGGGGACAGGGAACTCC. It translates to CASSLGGTGNS. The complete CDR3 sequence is CASSLGGTGNSDYTF.

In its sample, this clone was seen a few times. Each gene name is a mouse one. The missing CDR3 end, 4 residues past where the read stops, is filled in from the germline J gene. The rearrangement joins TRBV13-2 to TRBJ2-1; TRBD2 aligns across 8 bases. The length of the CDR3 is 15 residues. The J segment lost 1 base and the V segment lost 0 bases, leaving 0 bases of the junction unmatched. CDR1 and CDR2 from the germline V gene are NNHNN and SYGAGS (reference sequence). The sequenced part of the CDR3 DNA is TGTGCCAGCGGTGATGGGGACTGGAACTATGCT. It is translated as CASGDGDWNYA. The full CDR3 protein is CASGDGDWNYAEQFF.

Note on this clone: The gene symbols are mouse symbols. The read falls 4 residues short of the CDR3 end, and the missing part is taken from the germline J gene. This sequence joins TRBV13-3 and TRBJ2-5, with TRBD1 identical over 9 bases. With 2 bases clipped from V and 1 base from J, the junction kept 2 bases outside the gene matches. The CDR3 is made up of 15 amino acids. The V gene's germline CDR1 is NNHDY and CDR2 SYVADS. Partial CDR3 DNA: TGTGCCAGCAGTGACACAGGGGGCGACCAAGAC. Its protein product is CASSDTGGDQD. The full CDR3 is CASSDTGGDQDTQYF. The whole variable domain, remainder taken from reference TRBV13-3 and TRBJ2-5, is EAAVTQSPRSKVAVTGGKVTLSCHQTNNHDYMYWYRQDTGHGLRLIHYSYVADSTEKGDIPDGYKASRPSQENFSLILELASLSQTAVYFCASSDTGGDQDTQYFGPGTRLLVL.

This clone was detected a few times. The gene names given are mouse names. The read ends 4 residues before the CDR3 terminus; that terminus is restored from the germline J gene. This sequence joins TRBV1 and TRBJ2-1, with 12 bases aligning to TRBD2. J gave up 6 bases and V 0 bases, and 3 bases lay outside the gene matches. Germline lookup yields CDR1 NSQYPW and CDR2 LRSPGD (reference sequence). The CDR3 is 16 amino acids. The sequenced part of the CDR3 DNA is TGCACCTGCAGTGCAGATCGGACTGGGGGGGTTGCT. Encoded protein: CTCSADRTGGVA. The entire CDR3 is CTCSADRTGGVAEQFF.

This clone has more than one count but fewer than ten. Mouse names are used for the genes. CDR3: CASSDATSNTGQLYF. The covered CDR3 bases are TGTGCCAGCAGTGATGCTACTTCAAACACCGGG. The V gene is TRBV13-1, the J gene TRBJ2-2; D is unresolved. The missing CDR3 end, 4 residues past where the read stops, is filled in from the germline J gene. Germline-derived CDR1 and CDR2 are NSHNY and SYGAGN. The CDR3 is 15 amino acids. V lost 0 bases and J 0 bases, leaving 6 bases between the germline ends.

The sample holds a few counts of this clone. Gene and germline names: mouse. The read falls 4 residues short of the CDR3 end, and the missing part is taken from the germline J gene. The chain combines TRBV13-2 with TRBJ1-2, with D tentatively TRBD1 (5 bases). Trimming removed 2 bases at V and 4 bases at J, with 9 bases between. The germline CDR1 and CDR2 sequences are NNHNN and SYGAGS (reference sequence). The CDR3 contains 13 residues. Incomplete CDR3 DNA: TGTGCCAGCGGTGAGGGGGACGGCTCC. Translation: CASGEGDGS. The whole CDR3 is CASGEGDGSDYTF.

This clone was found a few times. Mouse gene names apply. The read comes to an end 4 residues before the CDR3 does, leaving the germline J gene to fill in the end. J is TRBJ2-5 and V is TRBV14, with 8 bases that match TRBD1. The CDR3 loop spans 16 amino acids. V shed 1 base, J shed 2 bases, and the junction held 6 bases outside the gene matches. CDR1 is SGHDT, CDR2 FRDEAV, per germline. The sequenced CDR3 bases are TGTGCCAGCAGTTTCGGCGACAGGGGTATCCAAGAC. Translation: CASSFGDRGIQD. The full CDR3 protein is CASSFGDRGIQDTQYF.

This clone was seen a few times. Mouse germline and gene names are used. The sequenced CDR3 bases are TGTGCCAGCGGCAGACTGGGGGGCGATAACTATGCT. Translated: CASGRLGGDNYA. From start to end, the CDR3 is CASGRLGGDNYAEQFF. The rearrangement uses TRBV13-2 and TRBJ2-1, with 10 nucleotides matching TRBD2. The CDR3 end lies 4 residues beyond the end of the read and is filled in from the germline J gene. The CDR3 spans 16 residues. With V trimmed by 5 bases and J by 0 bases, 5 bases remained unmatched. CDR1 is NNHNN, CDR2 SYGAGS, per germline (reference sequence).

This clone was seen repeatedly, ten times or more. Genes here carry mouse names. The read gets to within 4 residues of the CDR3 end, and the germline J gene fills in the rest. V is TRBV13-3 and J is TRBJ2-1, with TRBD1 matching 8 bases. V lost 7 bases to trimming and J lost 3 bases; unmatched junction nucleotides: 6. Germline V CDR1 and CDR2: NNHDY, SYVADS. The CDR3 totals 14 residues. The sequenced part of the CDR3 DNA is TGTGCCAGCGGAACAGGGGGAGGCTATGCT. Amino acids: CASGTGGGYA. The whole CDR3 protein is CASGTGGGYAEQFF.

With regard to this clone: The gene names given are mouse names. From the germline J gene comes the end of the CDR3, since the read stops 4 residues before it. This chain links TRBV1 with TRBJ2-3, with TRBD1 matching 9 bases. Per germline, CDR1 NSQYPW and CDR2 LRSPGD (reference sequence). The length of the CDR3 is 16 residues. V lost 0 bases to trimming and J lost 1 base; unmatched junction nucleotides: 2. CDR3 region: CTCSADHRGRAETLYF. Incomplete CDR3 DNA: TGCACCTGCAGTGCAGATCACAGGGGGCGTGCAGAA.

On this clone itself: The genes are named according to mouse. CDR3 in amino acids: CASSDRGRAGQLYF. CDR3 DNA (partial): TGTGCCAGCAGTGACAGGGGAAGGGCCGGG. The chain recombines TRBV13-3 with TRBJ2-2; D might be TRBD1 (6 bases). Read data end 4 residues before the CDR3 end; the end is taken from the germline J gene. The CDR3 consists of 14 residues. Trimming cost V 2 bases and J 6 bases, with 11 bases left between them. Looked up from germline, CDR1 is NNHDY and CDR2 is SYVADS.